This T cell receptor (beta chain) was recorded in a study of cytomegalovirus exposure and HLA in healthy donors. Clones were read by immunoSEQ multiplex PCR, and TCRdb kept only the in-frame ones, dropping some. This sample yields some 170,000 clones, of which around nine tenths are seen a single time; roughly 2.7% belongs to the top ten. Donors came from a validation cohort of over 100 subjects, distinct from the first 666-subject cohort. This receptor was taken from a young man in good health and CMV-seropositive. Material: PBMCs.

CDR3 loop: CASSLDRSTDTQYF. In DNA, the CDR3 is TGTGCCAGCAGCTTAGACAGAAGCACAGATACGCAGTATTTT. The chain carries TRBV11-3 and TRBJ2-3, with D unresolved. Trimming shortened V by 0 bases and J by 0 bases, and 4 bases separated the two germline ends. The germline V gene has CDR1 SGHNT and CDR2 YENEEA. This CDR3 is 14 amino acids long. Full variable domain (rest looked up from reference TRBV11-3 and TRBJ2-3): EAGVVQSPRYKIIEKKQPVAFWCNPISGHNTLYWYLQNLGQGPELLIRYENEEAVDDSQLPKDRFSAERLKGVDSTLKIQPAELGDSAVYLCASSLDRSTDTQYFGPGTRLTVL.